These 5 T cell receptor beta chains share one sample of origin, sequenced in a study of shared clonotypes between healthy human individuals. The method was immunoSEQ multiplex PCR; TCRdb's version includes in-frame clones alone and lacks a portion of them. Among about 2 million clones listed, roughly 96% were seen once. Sequencing input: naive CD4+ T cells sorted from blood. The subset here: CD45RA+ positively selected. All receptors derive from a man in his late teens or twenties in good health.

The chain has TRBV5-6 and TRBJ1-2; the D gene is possibly TRBD1 (6 bases). The germline V gene encodes CDR1 SGHDT and CDR2 YYEEEE. Deletions cut 3 bases from V and 2 bases from J, with 11 bases between. The CDR3 has 14 residues. In nucleotides, the CDR3 is TGTGCCAGCAGCTGGAGGGGGGACAACTATGGCTACACCTTC. Encoded protein: CASSWRGDNYGYTF.

The CDR3 here is CASSDRGWGTEAFF. The CDR3 nucleotides read TGTGCCAGCAGTGACAGGGGATGGGGCACTGAAGCTTTCTTT. The chain is built from TRBV2 and TRBJ1-1; maybe TRBD1 (6 bases). This CDR3 has 14 residues. Deletions cut 3 bases from V and 4 bases from J, with 12 bases between. Germline CDR1 and CDR2: SNHLY and FYNNEI.

A note on this clone: The identical CDR3 is also encoded by other nucleotide sequences in the sample. The gene calls are TRBV7-9 and TRBJ2-7; D gene ambiguous. CDR3 length: 11 amino acids. Germline V gene lookup returns CDR1 SEHNR and CDR2 FQNEAQ (reference sequence). The ends were cut back, 5 bases at V and 3 bases at J, with 5 bases in the middle. CDR3 protein: CASSPIYEQYF. As DNA, the CDR3 is TGTGCCAGCAGCCCCATCTACGAGCAGTACTTC. Looking up the rest from reference TRBV7-9 and TRBJ2-7 gives the full variable domain: DTGVSQNPRHKITKRGQNVTFRCDPISEHNRLYWYRQTLGQGPEFLTYFQNEAQLEKSRLLSDRFSAERPKGSFSTLEIQRTEQGDSAMYLCASSPIYEQYFGPGTRLTVT.

This clone was detected once. J is TRBJ2-1 and V is TRBV5-1; D might be TRBD1 (6 bases). V lost 4 bases and J 5 bases, leaving 16 bases between the germline ends. There are 15 residues in the CDR3. CDR1 is SGHRS, CDR2 YFSETQ, per germline. For the CDR3, the DNA is TGCGCCAGCAGCCCGACAGGCAACCTAAACAATGAGCAGTTCTTC. This codes for CASSPTGNLNNEQFF.

This CDR3 reads CASSTDRATDTQYF. The CDR3 DNA reads as TGTGCCAGCAGCACGGACCGAGCCACAGATACGCAGTATTTT. The genes are TRBV7-9 and TRBJ2-3; D is ambiguous. The ends were cut back, 5 bases at V and 2 bases at J, with 11 bases in the middle. CDR1 and CDR2 (germline): SEHNR, FQNEAQ (reference sequence). The CDR3 totals 14 residues.